The clone carrying this T cell receptor beta chain showed up many times. As yet, its antigen is unknown. TCRdb analysed the reads with MiXCR anew, one entry per CDR3 protein. The sample records hundreds of thousands of distinct CDR3 sequences, 9.5% being singletons. The data stem from a study of T cell repertoires in cytomegalovirus infection. Study-wide background: Public signatures in TCR beta pointed to CMV infection and matching HLA type.

Study findings and constraints: Frequencies of public TCR beta families were cumulated, and this identified carriers of CMV plus the relevant HLA. In two of eight donors, the top clonotype was HLA-C-restricted CMV-specific.

Germline loops: CDR1 SGHVS, CDR2 FQNEAQ. The CDR3 runs 15 residues. V lost 3 bases, J lost 0 bases, and 12 bases lay in between. The V gene is TRBV7-8, the J gene TRBJ2-7; D remains unclear. Sample: PBMCs. This TCR was recovered from a human donor in good health (CMV status not recorded). Some clones in this sample may be carry-over from other donors' samples. CDR3 region: CASSFMRESSYEQYF. The DNA of the CDR3 is TGTGCCAGCAGCTTTATGCGAGAGAGCTCCTACGAGCAGTACTTC.